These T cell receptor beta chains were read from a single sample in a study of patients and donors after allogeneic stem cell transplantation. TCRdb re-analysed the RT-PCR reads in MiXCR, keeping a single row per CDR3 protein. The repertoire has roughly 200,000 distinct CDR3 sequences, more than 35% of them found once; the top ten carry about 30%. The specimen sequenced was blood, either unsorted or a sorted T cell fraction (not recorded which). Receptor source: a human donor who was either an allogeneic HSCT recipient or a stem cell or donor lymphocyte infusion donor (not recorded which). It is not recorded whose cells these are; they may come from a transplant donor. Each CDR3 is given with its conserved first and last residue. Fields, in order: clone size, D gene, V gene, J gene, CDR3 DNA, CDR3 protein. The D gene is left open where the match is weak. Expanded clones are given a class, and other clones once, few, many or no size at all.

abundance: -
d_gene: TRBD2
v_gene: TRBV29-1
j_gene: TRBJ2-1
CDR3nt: TGCAGCGTTTCTCGCGGGAGTTCCTACAATGAGCAGTTCTTC
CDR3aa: CSVSRGSSYNEQFF

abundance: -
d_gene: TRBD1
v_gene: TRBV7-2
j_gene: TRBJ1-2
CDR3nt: TGTGCCAGCAGCTTAGAAATACTAAGAGGAGGGGGCGCTTGGAACTATGGCTACACCTTC
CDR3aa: CASSLEILRGGGAWNYGYTF

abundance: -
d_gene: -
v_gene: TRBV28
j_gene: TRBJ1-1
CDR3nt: TGTGCCAGCAGTTTACGTTCCCTGTCGAAGCAGGCTTTCTTT
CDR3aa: CASSLRSLSKQAFF

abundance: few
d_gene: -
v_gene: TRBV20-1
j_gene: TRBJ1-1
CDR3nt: TGCAGTGCTAGATACGGGAGGAGCACTGAAGCTTTCTTT
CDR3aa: CSARYGRSTEAFF

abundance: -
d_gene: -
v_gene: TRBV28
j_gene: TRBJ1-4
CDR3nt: TGTGCCAGCAGCCTACAGGGATGGGGTGAAAAACTGTTTTTT
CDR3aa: CASSLQGWGEKLFF

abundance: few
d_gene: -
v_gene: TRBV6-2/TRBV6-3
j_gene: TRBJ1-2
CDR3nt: TGTGCCAGCAGAGACCCCCCGGACGGATACTATGGCTACACCTTC
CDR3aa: CASRDPPDGYYGYTF

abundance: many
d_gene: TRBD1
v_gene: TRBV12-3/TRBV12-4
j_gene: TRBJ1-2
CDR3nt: TGTGCCAGCAGGCCCTCAGGGGGCATGTATGGCTACACCTTC
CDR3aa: CASRPSGGMYGYTF

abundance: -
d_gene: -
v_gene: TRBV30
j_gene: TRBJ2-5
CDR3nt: TGTGCCTGGAGTGGAAAGGAAGGGACCCAGTACTTC
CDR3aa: CAWSGKEGTQYF

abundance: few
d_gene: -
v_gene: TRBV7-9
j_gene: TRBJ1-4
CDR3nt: TGTGCCAGCAGCTTCCCGGGGGGGCTAGGTGAAAAACTGTTTTTT
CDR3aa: CASSFPGGLGEKLFF

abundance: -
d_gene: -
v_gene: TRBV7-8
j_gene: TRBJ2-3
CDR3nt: TGTGCCAGCAGCTCCCGGACCGGTCTAAGTACGCAGTATTTT
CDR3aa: CASSSRTGLSTQYF

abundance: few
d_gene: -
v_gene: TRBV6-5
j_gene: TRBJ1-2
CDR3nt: TGTGCCAGCAGTTACGGAGGAGCGATGTTCTATGGCTACACCTTC
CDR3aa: CASSYGGAMFYGYTF

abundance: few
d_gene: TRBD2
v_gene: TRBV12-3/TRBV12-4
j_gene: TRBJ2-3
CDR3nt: TGTGCCAGCAGTGGCTTGCGGGAGTTCCCCAGCCCGCAGTATTTT
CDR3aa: CASSGLREFPSPQYF

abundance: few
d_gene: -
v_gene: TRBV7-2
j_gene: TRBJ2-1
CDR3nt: TGTGCCAGCAGCTTAGCGGGAGCATCCTACAATGAGCAGTTCTTC
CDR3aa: CASSLAGASYNEQFF

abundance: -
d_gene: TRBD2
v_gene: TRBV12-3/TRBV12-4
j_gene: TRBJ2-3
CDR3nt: TGTGCCAGCAGTTCGCCGCGACTAGCGACAGATACGCAGTATTTT
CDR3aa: CASSSPRLATDTQYF

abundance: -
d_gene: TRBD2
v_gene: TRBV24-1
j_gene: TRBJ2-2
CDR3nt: TGTGCCGCGAAACACGGGGGGACGAACACCGGGGAGCTGTTTTTT
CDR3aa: CAAKHGGTNTGELFF